This T cell receptor beta chain appears in the sequencing data of a study of response to subunit inactivated influenza vaccine. Of note for this clonotype: The antigen remains undetermined.

Regarding the study as a whole: It was the authors' suggestion that each seasonal influenza vaccination recruits few new T cells.

The trim removed 4 bases at V and 6 bases at J, leaving 6 bases unmatched. Germline V CDR1 and CDR2: LGHDT, YNNKEL (reference sequence). This CDR3 comprises 14 residues. TCRdb re-derived calls from the RT-PCR reads in MiXCR, one entry per CDR3 protein. The sample holds approximately 310,000 distinct CDR3 sequences, about a fifth seen once. The material was PBMCs from blood, obtained about 20 months after vaccination. The V and J genes are TRBV3-1 and TRBJ2-4, with 7 bases fitting TRBD2. This TCR was recovered from a man in his fifties or sixties who received an inactivated influenza vaccine. CDR3 nucleotide sequence: TGTGCCAGCAGCCCCACTAGCGCTGCAAACATTCAGTACTTC. Translation: CASSPTSAANIQYF.